This T cell receptor beta chain is from a study of T cell responses to AZD1222 COVID-19 vaccine. Only in-frame clones appear in the TCRdb table, and some are missing; sequencing was by immunoSEQ multiplex PCR. This sample yields about 200,000 clones, of which roughly 92% are seen a single time; roughly 3.5% belongs to the top ten. Notes on the study in general: CD4 TCRs associated with vaccination spanned spike, dominating at 160-218 and 743-854.

The CDR3 length is 12 residues. Trimming pared 11 bases from V and 9 bases from J, leaving 17 bases between. In germline, CDR1 is MNHEY, CDR2 SVGAGI. As concerns this clone: Its antigen is currently unknown.

The rearrangement joins TRBV6-5 to TRBJ2-1; TRBD1 is a possible D gene (5 bases). The clonotype was recovered from an adult who received the AZD1222 COVID-19 vaccine. This specimen was peripheral blood, taken 28 days after the second AZD1222 dose. The CDR3, as DNA: TGTGCCGGGCAGAAGGGGCACAGTGAGCAGTTCTTC. Its translation is CAGQKGHSEQFF.